One and the same sample provided the 5 T cell receptor beta chains below, sequenced in a study of shared T cell receptors in the human thymus. Clones were read by immunoSEQ multiplex PCR, and TCRdb kept only the in-frame ones, dropping some. The table records about 660,000 clones, around 87% of them present only once. This sample was also put to use in a study of human thymus T cells.

Sequencing was done on a sample of thymocytes. All receptors come from a boy younger than two with a congenital heart defect.

This chain uses TRBV11-2 with TRBJ2-5; D is uncertain. Germline CDR1 and CDR2: SGHAT and FQNNGV. The length of the CDR3 is 13 residues. Trimming stripped 5 bases from V and 7 bases from J, with 14 bases between. CDR3 sequence reads: CASSPTQVGTQYF. CDR3 bases: TGTGCCAGCAGCCCCACCCAGGTTGGGACCCAGTACTTC. Using reference TRBV11-2 and TRBJ2-5 for the parts outside the CDR3, the full variable domain is EAGVAQSPRYKIIEKRQSVAFWCNPISGHATLYWYQQILGQGPKLLIQFQNNGVVDDSQLPKDRFSAERLKGVDSTLKIQPAKLEDSAVYLCASSPTQVGTQYFGPGTRLLVL.

The V call is TRBV10-3, the J call TRBJ1-2, with a weak D call TRBD1 (6 bases). The CDR3 covers 12 residues. Germline V gives CDR1 ENHRY, CDR2 SYGVKD. Trimming removed 9 bases from V and 6 bases from J, with 14 bases in between. CDR3 DNA sequence: TGTGCCATTAAGGGGGGGAGGGATGGCTACACCTTC. This encodes CAIKGGRDGYTF.

The rearrangement joins TRBV27 to TRBJ2-2; D gene uncertain. Germline V lookup: CDR1 MNHEY, CDR2 SMNVEV (reference sequence). There are 14 residues in the CDR3. The V end lost 5 bases, the J end lost 1 base, and 8 bases lay between the germline ends. The CDR3 coding sequence is TGTGCCAGCAGTCCTGACAAGAACACCGGGGAGCTGTTTTTT. It is translated as CASSPDKNTGELFF.

This chain joins TRBV21-1 and TRBJ1-6. TRBV21-1 is labeled a pseudogene. The CDR3 sequence is 15 residues long. Here the CDR3 reads CASSKVATRHSPLHF. The CDR3 DNA follows: TGTGCCAGCAGCAAAGTTGCGACTCGGCATTCACCCCTCCACTTT.

The chain employs TRBV6-4 and TRBJ2-1; 8 bases line up with TRBD2. Germline CDR1 reads MRHNA; CDR2 reads SNTAGT. The junction had 2 bases not matched to a gene; V was cut back by 2 bases and J by 2 bases. The CDR3 runs to 15 residues. In DNA, the CDR3 is TGTGCCAGCAGTGACGGGACTAGTCCCTACAATGAGCAGTTCTTC. Encoded protein: CASSDGTSPYNEQFF.